Listed here are 3 T cell receptor beta chains from one sample, sequenced in a study of metastatic and nonmetastatic thyroid tumors. Nobody among the patients had been given any treatment before thyroid surgery. TCRdb re-analyzed the PCR reads using MiXCR. The table records around 45,000 clones, roughly 15% of them present only once. The sequencing sample was made of blood. Every receptor here comes from a female donor with papillary thyroid cancer or a benign thyroid nodule (not recorded which). Some clones in this sample may be carry-over from other donors' samples.

This clone was found many times. The chain carries TRBV9 and TRBJ1-3; 7 positions match TRBD1. Germline CDR1 and CDR2: SGDLS and YYNGEE. V shed 8 bases, J shed 1 base, and the junction held 3 bases outside the gene matches. CDR3 size: 13 residues. In nucleotides, the CDR3 is TGTGCCAGGGTACAGGGGTCTGGAAACACCATATATTTT. As protein: CARVQGSGNTIYF.

This clone was picked up many times. The J gene is TRBJ1-3, the V gene TRBV4-2, with 10 bases that match TRBD1. The CDR3 spans 17 residues. J gave up 0 bases and V 3 bases, and 5 bases lay outside the gene matches. From germline, CDR1 is LGHNA and CDR2 YNFKEQ. This CDR3 is CASSHSTGGHSGNTIYF. Written as DNA, the CDR3 is TGTGCCAGCAGCCATTCGACAGGGGGCCACTCTGGAAACACCATATATTTT.

The chain carries TRBV28 and TRBJ1-3, with a possible D match to TRBD1 (6 bases). The CDR3 covers 16 residues. V was shortened by 6 bases and J by 2 bases, with 17 bases between the two germline ends. The germline gives CDR1 MDHEN, CDR2 SYDVKM. The CDR3 loop reads CASSIQGEVAGNTIYF. DNA of the CDR3: TGTGCCAGCAGCATACAGGGAGAAGTTGCTGGAAACACCATATATTTT.